The 14 T cell receptor beta chains listed next were all sequenced from one sample in a study of T cell responses to AZD1222 COVID-19 vaccine. Repertoires were generated with immunoSEQ multiplex PCR, while TCRdb's copy carries only in-frame clones and drops some. The sample includes 150,000 to 200,000 clones, approximately 93% of them seen just once. The sequenced sample was peripheral blood, obtained 28 days after the second AZD1222 dose. These receptors were collected from an adult who received the AZD1222 COVID-19 vaccine.

The chain is built from TRBV29-1 and TRBJ2-1; D is undetermined. Germline CDR1 and CDR2: SQVTM and ANQGSEA. Between the trimmed V and J ends, which lost 1 base and 8 bases, there was a span of 12 bases. CDR3 length: 13 amino acids. The CDR3 region is CSVEGTASDEQFF. CDR3 nucleotides: TGCAGCGTTGAAGGTACGGCTTCCGATGAGCAGTTCTTC.

The J gene is TRBJ2-1, the V gene TRBV11-2, with D uncertain. V was clipped by 0 bases and J by 0 bases, with 6 bases between them. The CDR3 is 15 residues long. Per germline, CDR1 SGHAT and CDR2 FQNNGV. The CDR3 sequence: CASSLEASSYNEQFF. The CDR3 DNA is TGTGCCAGCAGCTTAGAAGCGAGCTCCTACAATGAGCAGTTCTTC.

This sequence joins TRBV3-1 (or the pseudogene TRBV3-2) and TRBJ2-7; possible D gene TRBD1, 5 bases. The CDR3 is made up of 16 amino acids. V shed 0 bases and J shed 5 bases, with 17 bases lying between them. The germline V gene encodes CDR1 LGHDT and CDR2 YNNKEL (reference sequence). For the CDR3, the DNA is TGTGCCAGCAGCCAAGATAAGAAGGGTTTCAGGGACGAGCAGTACTTC. This gives the protein CASSQDKKGFRDEQYF.

The chain couples TRBV5-1 to TRBJ1-6, with 8 bases matching TRBD1. V lost 0 bases to trimming and J lost 9 bases; unmatched junction nucleotides: 5. Germline CDR1 SGHRS, CDR2 YFSETQ. The CDR3 runs to 15 residues. The CDR3 bases are TGCGCCAGCAGCTTGGCCGGCAGGGGGCCTTCACCCCTCCACTTT. Protein sequence: CASSLAGRGPSPLHF.

The chain combines TRBV7-9 with TRBJ2-3; D is possibly TRBD1 or TRBD2 (5 bases each). The CDR3 is 16 amino acids. Germline V gene data show CDR1 as SEHNR and CDR2 as FQNEAQ (reference sequence). V lost 11 bases and J lost 4, with 25 bases in between. CDR3 DNA sequence: TGTGCCCCCAGCGGATTCAACAAAGGGGCCCCAGATACGCAGTATTTT. Encoded protein: CAPSGFNKGAPDTQYF.

This clone is a singleton in its sample. The CDR3 bases are TGTGCCACCAGCAGAAACCCGGGACAGGTAACCACTGAAGCTTTCTTT. Protein sequence: CATSRNPGQVTTEAFF. The chain couples TRBV15 to TRBJ1-1; 8 nucleotides match TRBD1. The germline V gene encodes CDR1 LNHNV and CDR2 YYDKDF (reference sequence). CDR3 length equals 16 residues. V was pared by 2 bases and J by 4 bases, with 9 bases of the junction left unmatched.

The CDR3 DNA reads as TGCGCCAGCAGTGACGGACTAGCCAGCTACGAGCAGTACTTC. Translating gives CASSDGLASYEQYF. The chain is built from TRBV10-2 and TRBJ2-7; TRBD2 agrees at 8 bases. The ends lost 3 bases at V and 3 bases at J; junction bases unmatched: 4. The germline V gene encodes CDR1 WSHSY and CDR2 SAAADI. CDR3 length equals 14 residues.

The rearrangement joins TRBV5-1 to TRBJ1-1; D is uncertain. CDR3 size: 13 residues. Trimming removed 0 bases at V and 6 bases at J, with 9 bases between. Germline CDR1 SGHRS, CDR2 YFSETQ. DNA of the CDR3: TGCGCCAGCAGCTTGGAGTTGAGCTCTGAAGCTTTCTTT. Translating it yields CASSLELSSEAFF.

The chain uses TRBV6-5 and TRBJ1-3; D possibly corresponds to TRBD1 (6 bases). Germline V gene data show CDR1 as MNHEY and CDR2 as SVGAGI. This CDR3 has 14 residues. Trimming pared 2 bases from V and 4 bases from J, leaving 9 bases between. This chain's CDR3 is CASSYGGPGNTIYF. The CDR3 DNA reads TGTGCCAGCAGTTACGGGGGCCCGGGAAACACCATATATTTT.

V usage is TRBV10-1 and J usage is TRBJ2-1; possible D gene TRBD2, 6 bases. Germline assignment: CDR1 WNHNN and CDR2 SYGVQD (reference sequence). Trimming left V 1 base short and J 3 bases short, with 10 bases between. CDR3 size: 15 residues. CDR3 in DNA: TGCGCCAGCAGTGAGTTAGGAGCGGGCTACAATGAGCAGTTCTTC. This sequence encodes CASSELGAGYNEQFF.

J is TRBJ2-3 and V is TRBV14; TRBD1 aligns across 8 bases. Germline trimming cut 8 bases from V and 3 bases from J; bases unmatched to any gene: 10. Per germline, CDR1 SGHDN and CDR2 FVKESK. The CDR3 is 15 residues long. CDR3 bases: TGTGCCAGCGCAAAAGGACAGGGAACAACAGATACGCAGTATTTT. It codes for CASAKGQGTTDTQYF.

The chain is built from TRBV6-2 or TRBV6-3 and TRBJ1-5, with 10 bases that match TRBD1. Germline V gene sequence: CDR1 MNHEY, CDR2 SVGEGT. This CDR3 region has 16 residues. Trimming at V came to 6 bases and at J to 1 base, leaving 6 bases not matched to a gene. The CDR3 DNA is TGTGCCAGCAGCCTGCGGGACAGGGGAAGCAATCAGCCCCAGCATTTT. It translates to CASSLRDRGSNQPQHF.

This rearrangement joins TRBV29-1 to TRBJ1-1; D is possibly TRBD1 (6 bases). Per the germline V gene, CDR1 is SQVTM and CDR2 is ANQGSEA. Trimming stripped 5 bases from V and 5 bases from J, with 15 bases between. This CDR3 comprises 13 residues. The CDR3 DNA reads as TGCAGCGTTTTGGGGGAGGGGGTAACTGAAGCTTTCTTT. Translated, it gives CSVLGEGVTEAFF.

The chain's CDR3 is CAISDSDRVNNEQFF. The DNA for the CDR3 is TGTGCCATCAGTGATTCCGACAGGGTCAACAATGAGCAGTTCTTC. The V and J genes are TRBV10-3 and TRBJ2-1; 7 nucleotides align to TRBD1. From germline, CDR1 is ENHRY and CDR2 SYGVKD. The CDR3 totals 15 residues. With 3 bases clipped from V and 5 bases from J, the junction kept 7 bases outside the gene matches.